Sequencing of this T cell receptor beta chain was carried out in a study of T cells expressing NK-cell markers (dated by TCRdb to the early 2020s). For the wider study: Fewer than ten donors provided sorted CD3+CD56+NKG2C+, CD3+CD56+NKG2C- and CD3+CD56-NKG2C+ T-cell subsets, whose TCR beta-chain repertoires were profiled. Seven of the eight sequenced donors were HCMV-seropositive and one was HCMV-seronegative. The study sequenced eight donors, all healthy volunteers chosen at random: three men and five women. The libraries were sequenced on Illumina HiSeq 2000/2500, MiSeq or NextSeq, producing 2 x 150 bp reads.

Summary of the overall study and its limitations: In roughly 6 donors, the dominant CD3+CD56+NKG2C+ clonotypes were among the top 10 CD8+ clonotypes and accounted for about 1.0-7.0% of CD8+ T cells. Those dominant clonotypes were again the most abundant among CD3+CD56-NKG2C+ cells in a few donors, at about 25-65%. Whether the expanded NKG2C-expressing T cell clones were specific for HCMV antigens remained unclear.

CDR1 and CDR2 are drawn from the germline V gene (reference sequence): SGHKS, YYEKEE. The CDR3 covers 11 residues, taking in both the cysteine and the phenylalanine. Only the protein sequence is given. Sequencer: Illumina HiSeq 2000. 5'RACE template switching, by which a universal primer site and unique molecular identifiers were added, was used to make TCR beta cDNA libraries. Priming for cDNA synthesis came from the TCR beta constant segment, and two successive PCR amplification steps followed. The authors processed their data as follows. MIGEC was used to demultiplex reads and group the reads by UMI, and MiTCR was used to assemble and quantify clonotypes. To remove erroneous sequences, TCR cDNA sequences were retained only when supported by two or more reads. The tcR package was used for downstream repertoire analysis, with clonotypes matched between fractions based on CDR3 nucleotide sequence plus V segment. Antigen specificity was annotated against VDJdb with VDJmatch, allowing one amino acid substitution in CDR3. Once TCRdb had reprocessed the reads, it stored one entry per CDR3 protein sequence and supplied no DNA. TCRdb, rather than the study authors, made the V and J calls. This sample's listing comprises around 380,000 distinct CDR3 sequences. The biggest ten clones account for about 11% of the sample.

As for this clonotype: The specificity of this receptor is unknown.

HCMV-specific IgG was detected in serum with a commercial ELISA kit to determine HCMV serostatus. Ficoll density gradient centrifugation was used to isolate peripheral blood mononuclear cells from blood. Material: blood T cells: a sorted CD56 or NKG2C T cell subset, CD4+ or CD8+ T cells, or bulk PBMC T cells (not recorded which). The clonotype was recovered from a woman aged 45-59 years in good health. Donor details come from another sample of the same person, matched by shared clones. Rearrangement joined TRBV5-5 to TRBJ2-7. The CDR3: CASSSVDEQYF. Extended through the reference TRBV5-5 and TRBJ2-7 proteins, this CDR3 yields the full variable domain: DAGVTQSPTHLIKTRGQQVTLRCSPISGHKSVSWYQQVLGQGPQFIFQYYEKEERGRGNFPDRFSARQFPNYSSELNVNALLLGDSALYLCASSSVDEQYFGPGTRLTVT.